One and the same sample provided the 27 T cell receptor beta chains below, sequenced in a study of CD8 T cells in Susac syndrome. Random hexamers primed reverse transcription of about 0.5 to 1 ug RNA. TCRdb ran MiXCR on the immunoSEQ multiplex PCR reads and lists one entry per CDR3 protein. This sample carries around 150,000 distinct CDR3 sequences, 90% to 95% of them seen once, and the ten largest clones take over 0.12%. What was sequenced was CD4+ T cells from PBMCs. All receptors derive from a human donor in good health.

The genes are TRBV6-5 and TRBJ2-5, with TRBD2 matching 12 bases. Trimming at V came to 5 bases and at J to 5 bases, leaving 6 bases not matched to a gene. The CDR3 has 15 residues. Looked up from germline, CDR1 is MNHEY and CDR2 is SVGAGI. The CDR3 nucleotides read TGTGCCAGCAGTCCTAGCGGGGGGGCCACCGAGACCCAGTACTTC. Translation gives CASSPSGGATETQYF.

This chain connects TRBV29-1 to TRBJ2-1, with 7 bases that match TRBD1. V lost 5 bases, J lost 9 bases, and 16 bases stayed unmatched. The CDR3 length is 15 residues. CDR1 and CDR2 (germline): SQVTM, ANQGSEA. The CDR3 DNA reads TGCAGCGTTCAACGGAAAACAGGGGCTGGGGGTGAGCAGTTCTTC. Protein sequence: CSVQRKTGAGGEQFF.

The chain couples TRBV20-1 to TRBJ2-5; D gene uncertain. The CDR3 spans 16 residues. The germline V gene has CDR1 DFQATT and CDR2 SNEGSKA (reference sequence). V lost 0 bases and J 4 bases, leaving 18 bases between the germline ends. The chain's CDR3 is CSARDLTTNWVETQYF. CDR3 bases: TGCAGTGCTAGAGACCTTACTACAAACTGGGTAGAGACCCAGTACTTC.

The genes are TRBV4-3 and TRBJ1-2; 8 bases align to TRBD1. The ends lost 4 bases at V and 4 bases at J; junction bases unmatched: 11. Germline V CDR1 and CDR2: LGHNA, YSLEER. CDR3 length equals 16 residues. This CDR3 reads CASSPDRDRQPYGYTF. CDR3 sequence (DNA): TGCGCCAGCAGCCCAGACCGGGACAGGCAACCCTATGGCTACACCTTC.

The rearrangement links TRBV6-1 to TRBJ2-6; D is ambiguous. The CDR3 is 15 amino acids. CDR1 MNHNS and CDR2 SASEGT come from the germline V gene. V lost 10 bases, J lost 1 base, and 14 bases lay in between. The DNA for the CDR3 is TGTGCCACCACCCCCACGGTTTCTGGGGCCAACGTCCTGACTTTC. Protein product: CATTPTVSGANVLTF.

The chain joins TRBV19 to TRBJ1-6; 7 bases align to TRBD1. V lost 7 bases, J lost 7 bases, and 10 bases stayed unmatched. Germline V gives CDR1 LNHDA, CDR2 SQIVND (reference sequence). This CDR3 has 15 amino acids. CDR3 amino acids: CASKTTGAGNSPLHF. DNA for the CDR3: TGTGCCAGTAAAACTACAGGGGCAGGCAATTCACCCCTCCACTTT.

The chain joins TRBV29-1 to TRBJ1-1; 8 bases line up with TRBD1. With 7 bases clipped from V and 2 bases from J, the junction kept 6 bases outside the gene matches. The CDR3 extends over 13 amino acids. Germline V CDR1 and CDR2: SQVTM, ANQGSEA. The CDR3 loop reads CSGKTGVNTEAFF. The CDR3 bases are TGCAGCGGGAAGACAGGGGTCAACACTGAAGCTTTCTTT.

The chain employs TRBV3-1 and TRBJ2-1; the match to TRBD1 covers 9 bases. Germline V gives CDR1 LGHDT, CDR2 YNNKEL (reference sequence). The length of the CDR3 is 15 residues. V lost 4 bases to trimming and J lost 7 bases; unmatched junction nucleotides: 8. The CDR3 region has the DNA TGTGCCAGCAGCCCCTGGACAGGGGATCATAATGAGCAGTTCTTC. It yields the protein CASSPWTGDHNEQFF.

This chain links TRBV7-2 with TRBJ1-1, with D hard to call. From germline, CDR1 is SGHTA and CDR2 FQGNSA. The CDR3 covers 14 residues. Deletions cut 1 base from V and 3 bases from J, with 9 bases between. As DNA, the CDR3 is TGTGCCAGCAGCTTAGGAGGGCCGCACACTGAAGCTTTCTTT. Residues: CASSLGGPHTEAFF.

The chain recombines TRBV20-1 with TRBJ2-1; 9 nucleotides line up with TRBD2. Germline CDR1 DFQATT, CDR2 SNEGSKA (reference sequence). V lost 0 bases, J lost 6 bases, and 6 bases stayed unmatched. The CDR3 runs 15 residues. CDR3 sequence reads: CSARDVRGGRNEQFF. CDR3 bases: TGCAGTGCTAGAGATGTGCGGGGGGGCCGCAATGAGCAGTTCTTC.

J is TRBJ1-5 and V is TRBV3-1; D not resolved. The CDR3 contains 17 residues. V lost 1 base and J lost 2, with 15 bases in between. Germline loops: CDR1 LGHDT, CDR2 YNNKEL (reference sequence). The CDR3 region is CASSQGPRAGGNQPQHF. CDR3 coding DNA: TGTGCCAGCAGCCAAGGTCCCCGGGCCGGAGGCAATCAGCCCCAGCATTTT.

The chain combines TRBV5-4 with TRBJ2-5; 12 bases fit TRBD2. Germline V lookup: CDR1 SGHNT, CDR2 YYREEE (reference sequence). The ends lost 4 bases at V and 1 base at J; junction bases unmatched: 5. This CDR3 has 16 amino acids. The CDR3 reads CASSPTSGGTQETQYF. In nucleotides, the CDR3 is TGTGCCAGCAGCCCTACTAGCGGGGGGACCCAAGAGACCCAGTACTTC.

The chain employs TRBV29-1 and TRBJ1-3; D is uncertain. Trimming stripped 3 bases from V and 3 bases from J, with 12 bases between. The CDR3 extends over 14 amino acids. Germline CDR1 and CDR2: SQVTM and ANQGSEA. This CDR3 reads CSVDAGSNGNTIYF. Here the CDR3 DNA reads TGCAGCGTTGATGCCGGGAGTAATGGAAACACCATATATTTT.

This clonotype was seen a single time. The chain links TRBV5-6 to TRBJ2-1; no clear D. Germline assignment: CDR1 SGHDT and CDR2 YYEEEE. The length of the CDR3 is 15 residues. Trimming stripped 1 base from V and 0 bases from J, with 8 bases between. The CDR3 loop reads CASSLTQSSYNEQFF. CDR3 coding DNA: TGTGCCAGCAGCTTGACCCAGAGCTCCTACAATGAGCAGTTCTTC.

The CDR3 DNA is TGTGCCAGCAGCCAACAAGACAGAGAGCAGTACTTC. Amino acid sequence: CASSQQDREQYF. The V and J genes are TRBV3-1 and TRBJ2-7, with D possibly being TRBD1 (5 bases). Germline assignment: CDR1 LGHDT and CDR2 YNNKEL (reference sequence). The length of the CDR3 is 12 residues. Trimming took 2 bases from V and 7 from J, leaving 9 bases between them.

J is TRBJ2-5 and V is TRBV20-1, with D possibly TRBD1 on 6 matching bases. This CDR3 region has 13 residues. With 5 bases removed from V and 1 base from J, the gap between germline ends came to 11 bases. Germline CDR1 and CDR2: DFQATT and SNEGSKA (reference sequence). This chain's CDR3 is CSAPQGSQETQYF. The DNA of the CDR3 is TGCAGTGCTCCGCAGGGGAGCCAAGAGACCCAGTACTTC.

The V and J genes are TRBV7-9 and TRBJ2-3; D is unclear. With 3 bases removed from V and 8 bases from J, the gap between germline ends came to 9 bases. Germline CDR1 is SEHNR and CDR2 is FQNEAQ (reference sequence). The CDR3 runs to 12 residues. For the CDR3, the DNA is TGTGCCAGCAGCTTCCTTGCCGTTACGCAGTATTTT. This translates into CASSFLAVTQYF.

V and J are TRBV20-1 and TRBJ2-5, with TRBD2 identical over 8 bases. V shed 2 bases and J 5 bases; nucleotides not matched to a gene: 7. Germline assignment: CDR1 DFQATT and CDR2 SNEGSKA (reference sequence). The CDR3 length is 14 residues. The CDR3 nucleotides read TGCAGTGCTAGAACCGGACTAGCCCATGAGACCCAGTACTTC. The encoded protein is CSARTGLAHETQYF.

V and J are TRBV6-2 or TRBV6-3 and TRBJ2-5; D call uncertain. V was trimmed by 0 bases and J by 7 bases, leaving 3 bases between them. The V gene's germline CDR1 is MNHEY and CDR2 SVGEGT. The CDR3 is 11 residues long. The DNA of the CDR3 is TGTGCCAGCAGTTACTCGGTGACCCAGTACTTC. Its protein is CASSYSVTQYF.

The chain carries TRBV29-1 and TRBJ2-3; 7 positions agree with TRBD2. The germline V gene has CDR1 SQVTM and CDR2 ANQGSEA. The CDR3 totals 13 residues. The V segment lost 5 bases and the J segment 3 bases; nucleotides outside the gene matches: 5. CDR3 sequence: CSVLPGGTDTQYF. The CDR3 DNA sequence: TGCAGCGTTTTACCCGGGGGGACAGATACGCAGTATTTT.

This clonotype was recorded a few times. The rearrangement joins TRBV2 to TRBJ2-3; 7 positions agree with TRBD2. The CDR3 contains 14 residues. Germline CDR1 is SNHLY and CDR2 is FYNNEI. V lost 3 bases, J lost 5 bases, and 5 bases stayed unmatched. In DNA, the CDR3 is TGTGCCAGCAGTGACCCGGGGGGTCGAGATACGCAGTATTTT. It codes for CASSDPGGRDTQYF.

The V and J genes are TRBV9 and TRBJ2-5, with 9 bases aligning to TRBD2. The CDR3 length is 14 residues. Unmatched junction bases numbered 2, after V lost 0 bases and J lost 5 bases. Germline V gene data show CDR1 as SGDLS and CDR2 as YYNGEE. The CDR3 DNA sequence: TGTGCCAGCAGCGTAGGGAGCGGGGGGGAGACCCAGTACTTC. Translating it yields CASSVGSGGETQYF. Full variable domain (outside the CDR3, taken from reference TRBV9 and TRBJ2-5): DSGVTQTPKHLITATGQRVTLRCSPRSGDLSVYWYQQSLDQGLQFLIQYYNGEERAKGNILERFSAQQFPDLHSELNLSSLELGDSALYFCASSVGSGGETQYFGPGTRLLVL.

The chain is built from TRBV4-3 and TRBJ2-3; D might be TRBD1 (6 bases). From germline, CDR1 is LGHNA and CDR2 YSLEER. The CDR3 runs to 15 residues. V lost 0 bases, J lost 4 bases, and 11 bases lay in between. The DNA for the CDR3 is TGCGCCAGCAGCCAAGATCGAACAGGGTCAGATACGCAGTATTTT. Translated: CASSQDRTGSDTQYF.

This chain connects TRBV6-5 to TRBJ1-1, with D possibly matching TRBD1 (5 bases). In germline, CDR1 is MNHEY, CDR2 SVGAGI. CDR3 size: 13 residues. Between the trimmed V and J ends, which lost 2 bases and 6 bases, there was a span of 10 bases. The CDR3 reads CASSYVRESEAFF. DNA for the CDR3: TGTGCCAGCAGTTACGTCAGGGAGTCTGAAGCTTTCTTT.

The V gene is TRBV6-2 or TRBV6-3, the J gene TRBJ2-7; 10 bases fit TRBD2. Germline V gene sequence: CDR1 MNHEY, CDR2 SVGEGT. The trim removed 5 bases at V and 4 bases at J, leaving 17 bases unmatched. CDR3 length: 18 amino acids. The CDR3 bases are TGTGCCAGCAGTCCCCCTCAGCTAGCGGGGGCCCGAACTTACGAGCAGTACTTC. The encoded protein is CASSPPQLAGARTYEQYF.

V gene TRBV20-1 combines with J gene TRBJ2-3; TRBD2 matches 7 bases. Germline V CDR1 and CDR2: DFQATT, SNEGSKA (reference sequence). Trimming took 3 bases from V and 0 from J; bases not matched to a gene: 3. The CDR3 is 14 residues long. The CDR3 loop reads CSASPSGSTDTQYF. In nucleotides, the CDR3 is TGCAGTGCTAGCCCTAGCGGCAGCACAGATACGCAGTATTTT.

CDR3 residues: CSVFPGQMTEAFF. The CDR3 bases are TGCAGCGTCTTCCCGGGACAGATGACTGAAGCTTTCTTT. The chain links TRBV29-1 to TRBJ1-1, with 7 bases lining up with TRBD1. V lost 6 bases and J lost 5; bases outside the gene matches: 9. This CDR3 has 13 residues. Germline values: CDR1 SQVTM, CDR2 ANQGSEA.